Listed below are T cell receptor beta chains from one sample, sequenced in a study of shared clonotypes between healthy human individuals. The table came from immunoSEQ multiplex PCR; TCRdb's copy has only in-frame clones and leaves some out. In the table there are 2 million to 2.5 million clones, approximately 95% of which are singletons. The sample taken for sequencing was naive CD4+ T cells from PBMCs. All receptors come from a man aged 18 to 30 in good health. Some clones in this sample may be carry-over from other donors' samples. CDR3s leave out the opening cysteine and the closing phenylalanine or tryptophan. D genes are given only for firm matches. Only part of the rows carry a size: once, few, many, or a class if the clone is expanded.

d_call: .
v_call: TRBV6-1
clone_size: .
j_call: TRBJ2-2
cdr3_aa: ASSADRRSSRDTGELF

d_call: .
v_call: TRBV7-2
clone_size: few
j_call: TRBJ1-2
cdr3_aa: ASSLGRPYGYT

d_call: TRBD2
v_call: TRBV6-6
clone_size: .
j_call: TRBJ2-7
cdr3_aa: ASRPTSGVADEQY

d_call: TRBD1
v_call: TRBV5-1
clone_size: .
j_call: TRBJ1-2
cdr3_aa: ASSLGQGASYGYT

d_call: .
v_call: TRBV29-1
clone_size: .
j_call: TRBJ1-2
cdr3_aa: SVEGLGYT

d_call: .
v_call: TRBV21-1
clone_size: .
j_call: TRBJ2-7
cdr3_aa: ASRTGDQYEQY

d_call: .
v_call: TRBV27
clone_size: few
j_call: TRBJ1-1
cdr3_aa: ASRTTFTEAF

d_call: .
v_call: TRBV6-5
clone_size: .
j_call: TRBJ2-5
cdr3_aa: ASRRTGPETQY

d_call: TRBD1
v_call: TRBV27
clone_size: .
j_call: TRBJ1-2
cdr3_aa: ASRLTGVGRYT

d_call: TRBD1
v_call: TRBV4-3
clone_size: .
j_call: TRBJ1-1
cdr3_aa: ASSLDRVNTEAF

d_call: .
v_call: TRBV30
clone_size: .
j_call: TRBJ2-2
cdr3_aa: AWDPYHTGELF

d_call: .
v_call: TRBV11-2
clone_size: few
j_call: TRBJ2-5
cdr3_aa: ASSLGEETQY

d_call: .
v_call: TRBV6-6
clone_size: .
j_call: TRBJ1-1
cdr3_aa: ASSPTLSNTEAF

d_call: .
v_call: TRBV7-2
clone_size: .
j_call: TRBJ1-5
cdr3_aa: ASSLFAGPANQPQH

d_call: .
v_call: TRBV11-2
clone_size: .
j_call: TRBJ2-1
cdr3_aa: ASSLDTGDEQF

d_call: .
v_call: TRBV25-1
clone_size: .
j_call: TRBJ2-5
cdr3_aa: ASSAVRGPQETQY

d_call: .
v_call: TRBV5-1
clone_size: .
j_call: TRBJ1-1
cdr3_aa: ASSLVSGSTEAF

d_call: .
v_call: TRBV7-9
clone_size: .
j_call: TRBJ1-1
cdr3_aa: ASGRGGTEAF

d_call: TRBD1
v_call: TRBV5-6
clone_size: .
j_call: TRBJ2-5
cdr3_aa: ASTTGGPFQETQY

d_call: .
v_call: TRBV11-3
clone_size: .
j_call: TRBJ2-2
cdr3_aa: ASSSSSGTGELF

d_call: .
v_call: TRBV19
clone_size: .
j_call: TRBJ2-1
cdr3_aa: ASSIRDNEQF

d_call: .
v_call: TRBV15
clone_size: .
j_call: TRBJ2-1
cdr3_aa: ATSREGKEDNEQF

d_call: .
v_call: TRBV6-6
clone_size: .
j_call: TRBJ1-5
cdr3_aa: ATYPPDARQPQH

d_call: .
v_call: TRBV2
clone_size: .
j_call: TRBJ1-6
cdr3_aa: ASRAGLGDNSPLH

d_call: .
v_call: TRBV15
clone_size: .
j_call: TRBJ2-5
cdr3_aa: ATSREGVAPETQY

d_call: .
v_call: TRBV7-9
clone_size: .
j_call: TRBJ2-1
cdr3_aa: ASSLAGGYNEQF

d_call: TRBD1
v_call: TRBV6-6
clone_size: .
j_call: TRBJ2-3
cdr3_aa: ASSYAGTGVVDTQY

d_call: .
v_call: TRBV29-1
clone_size: .
j_call: TRBJ2-1
cdr3_aa: SGAGTPPVDEQF

d_call: TRBD1
v_call: TRBV28
clone_size: .
j_call: TRBJ2-2
cdr3_aa: ASALGTASFGELF

d_call: .
v_call: TRBV7-9
clone_size: .
j_call: TRBJ1-3
cdr3_aa: ASREGTSGNTIY

d_call: TRBD2
v_call: TRBV28
clone_size: .
j_call: TRBJ2-2
cdr3_aa: ASSYPTSGRAGGELF

d_call: .
v_call: TRBV18
clone_size: .
j_call: TRBJ1-1
cdr3_aa: ASSPQTVMNTEAF

d_call: .
v_call: TRBV19
clone_size: .
j_call: TRBJ1-2
cdr3_aa: ASCSQYGYT

d_call: TRBD1
v_call: TRBV30
clone_size: .
j_call: TRBJ2-3
cdr3_aa: AWRGQGASTDTQY

d_call: TRBD1
v_call: TRBV7-3
clone_size: .
j_call: TRBJ2-2
cdr3_aa: ASSLTGARTGELF

d_call: .
v_call: TRBV5-1
clone_size: .
j_call: TRBJ1-3
cdr3_aa: ASSLSGHGNTIY

d_call: TRBD1
v_call: TRBV19
clone_size: .
j_call: TRBJ1-2
cdr3_aa: ASSREGANYGYT

d_call: .
v_call: TRBV11-2
clone_size: .
j_call: TRBJ1-1
cdr3_aa: ASSLGGQGLYRAF

d_call: .
v_call: TRBV25-1
clone_size: .
j_call: TRBJ1-2
cdr3_aa: ASSEFRMDYGYT

d_call: .
v_call: TRBV19
clone_size: .
j_call: TRBJ2-2
cdr3_aa: ASSTYTGELF

d_call: TRBD2
v_call: TRBV4-1
clone_size: .
j_call: TRBJ2-3
cdr3_aa: ASSQGLAGVGTDTQY

d_call: .
v_call: TRBV10-3
clone_size: .
j_call: TRBJ2-7
cdr3_aa: AISESWQAYEQY

d_call: .
v_call: TRBV7-2
clone_size: .
j_call: TRBJ1-4
cdr3_aa: ASSLSLNEKLF

d_call: .
v_call: TRBV5-5
clone_size: .
j_call: TRBJ2-3
cdr3_aa: ASSQGYGTDTQY